This T cell receptor (beta chain) appears in the sequencing data of a study of CD8 T cells in ankylosing spondylitis. Notes on the study in general: A motif of 7 or 8 highly homologous TCR beta variants was seen as apparently characteristic of ankylosing spondylitis blood. Clones linked to disease were reported to show significant enrichment in matched ankylosing spondylitis synovial fluid. Reports of some motif variants in reactive arthritis synovial fluid and blood predate this one.

V was shortened by 0 bases and J by 5 bases, with 16 bases between the two germline ends. Germline V gives CDR1 SGDLS, CDR2 YYNGEE. This CDR3 is 16 amino acids long. This clonotype was seen repeatedly, ten times or more. The antigen remains unidentified. Libraries for TCR beta were made by quantitative 5'-RACE with molecular barcodes. TCRdb fed the 5' RACE reads into MiXCR, producing one record per CDR3 protein. This table holds about 140,000 distinct CDR3 sequences, about 6.7% found once. The specimen sequenced was blood, either unsorted or a sorted T cell fraction (not recorded which). V and J are TRBV9 and TRBJ2-3; D is perhaps TRBD2 (7 bases). The clonotype was recovered from a female donor with ankylosing spondylitis or in good health (not recorded which). CDR3 residues: CASSVGVGGPEDTQYF. CDR3 nucleotide sequence: TGTGCCAGCAGCGTAGGGGTCGGGGGGCCTGAAGATACGCAGTATTTT.